Presented here are 2 T cell receptor beta chains from one specimen sequenced in a study of T cells after posttransplantation cyclophosphamide. Produced via immunoSEQ multiplex PCR; TCRdb's table is partial and in-frame only. The sample includes tens of thousands of clones, almost 95% of them seen just once. The sequenced sample consisted of PBMCs. These receptors originate from a woman between 45 and 60 years old in good health and a related stem cell transplant donor.

This clone has only a few counts. The chain carries TRBV4-2 and TRBJ2-5, with D maybe TRBD1 (5 bases). Germline lookup yields CDR1 LGHNA and CDR2 YNFKEQ. This CDR3 region has 14 residues. The V end lost 1 base, the J end lost 3 bases, and 9 bases lay between the germline ends. Written as DNA, the CDR3 is TGTGCCAGCAGCCAAGCCGCAGGGAAAGAGACCCAGTACTTC. Protein: CASSQAAGKETQYF.

The rearrangement links TRBV18 to TRBJ1-4; D is perhaps TRBD1 (6 bases). This CDR3 has 15 amino acids. CDR1 and CDR2 (germline): KGHSH, LQKENI. The ends were cut back, 4 bases at V and 7 bases at J, with 16 bases in the middle. CDR3 coding DNA: TGTGCCAGCTCACTGGGGCCAGGGGTCGGTGAAAAACTGTTTTTT. Protein: CASSLGPGVGEKLFF.